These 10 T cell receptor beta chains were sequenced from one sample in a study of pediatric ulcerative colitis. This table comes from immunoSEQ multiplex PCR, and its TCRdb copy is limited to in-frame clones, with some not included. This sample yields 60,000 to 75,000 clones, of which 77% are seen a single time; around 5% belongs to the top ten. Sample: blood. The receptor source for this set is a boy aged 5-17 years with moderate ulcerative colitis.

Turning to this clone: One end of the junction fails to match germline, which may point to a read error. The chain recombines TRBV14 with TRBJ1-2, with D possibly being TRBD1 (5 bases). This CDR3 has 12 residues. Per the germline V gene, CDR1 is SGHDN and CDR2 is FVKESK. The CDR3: CASSQDWGGPSF. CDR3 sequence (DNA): TGTGCCAGCAGCCAAGATTGGGGGGGACCTTCCTTC.

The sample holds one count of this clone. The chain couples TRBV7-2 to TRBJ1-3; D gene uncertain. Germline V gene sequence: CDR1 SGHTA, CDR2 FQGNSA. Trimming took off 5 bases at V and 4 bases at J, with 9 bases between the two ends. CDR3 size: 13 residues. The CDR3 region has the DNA TGTGCCAGCAGCAGATACGGGGGAAACACCATATATTTT. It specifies CASSRYGGNTIYF.

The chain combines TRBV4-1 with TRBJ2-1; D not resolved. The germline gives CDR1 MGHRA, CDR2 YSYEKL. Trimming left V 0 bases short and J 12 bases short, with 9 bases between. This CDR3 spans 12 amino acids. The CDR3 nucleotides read TGCGCCAGCAGCCAAGATGGTCCGAGGCAGTTCTTC. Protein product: CASSQDGPRQFF.

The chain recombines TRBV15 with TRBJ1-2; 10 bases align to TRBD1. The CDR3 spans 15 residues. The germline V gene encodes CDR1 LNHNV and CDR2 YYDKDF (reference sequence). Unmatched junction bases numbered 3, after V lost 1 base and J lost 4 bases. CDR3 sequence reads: CATSRARDRGYGYTF. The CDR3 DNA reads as TGTGCCACCAGCAGAGCCCGGGACAGGGGCTATGGCTACACCTTC.

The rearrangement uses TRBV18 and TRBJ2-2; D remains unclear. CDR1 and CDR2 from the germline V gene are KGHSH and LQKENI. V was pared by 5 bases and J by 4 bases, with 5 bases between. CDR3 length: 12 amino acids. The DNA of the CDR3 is TGTGCCAGCTCAACTTCCACCGGGGAGCTGTTTTTT. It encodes CASSTSTGELFF.

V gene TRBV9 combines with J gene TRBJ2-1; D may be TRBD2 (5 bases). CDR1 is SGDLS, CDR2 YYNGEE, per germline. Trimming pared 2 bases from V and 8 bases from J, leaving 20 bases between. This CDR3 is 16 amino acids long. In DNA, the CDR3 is TGTGCCAGCAGCGTTATCCCATGGCAAGCGCGGGATGAGCAGTTCTTC. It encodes CASSVIPWQARDEQFF.

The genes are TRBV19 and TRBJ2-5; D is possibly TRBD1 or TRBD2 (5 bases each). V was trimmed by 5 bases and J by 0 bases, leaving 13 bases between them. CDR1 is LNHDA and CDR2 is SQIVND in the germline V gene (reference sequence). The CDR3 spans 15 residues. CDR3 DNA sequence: TGTGCCAGTAGTTGGGGGACGGGATACCAAGAGACCCAGTACTTC. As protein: CASSWGTGYQETQYF.

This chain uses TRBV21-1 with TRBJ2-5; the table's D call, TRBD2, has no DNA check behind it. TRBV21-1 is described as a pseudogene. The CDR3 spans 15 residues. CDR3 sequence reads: CASIPSGVIQETQYF. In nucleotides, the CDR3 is TGTGCCAGCATTCCTAGCGGGGTGATCCAAGAGACCCAGTACTTC.

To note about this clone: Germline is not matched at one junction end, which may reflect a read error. This CDR3 reads CASSEGDPNTEAFF. The CDR3 DNA sequence: TGTGCCAGTAGTGAGGGGGATCCGAACACTGAAGCTTTCTTT. The J gene is TRBJ1-1, the V gene TRBV2; weak D call: TRBD1 (6 bases). This CDR3 comprises 14 residues. The germline gives CDR1 SNHLY, CDR2 FYNNEI.

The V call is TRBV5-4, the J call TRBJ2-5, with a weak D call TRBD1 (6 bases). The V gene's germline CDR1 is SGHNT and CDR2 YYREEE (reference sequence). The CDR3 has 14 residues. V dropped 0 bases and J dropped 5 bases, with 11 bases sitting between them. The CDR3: CASSLEGDDETQYF. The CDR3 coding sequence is TGTGCCAGCAGCTTGGAGGGGGACGACGAGACCCAGTACTTC.